Listed here are 26 T cell receptor beta chains from one sample, sequenced in a study of blood T cell repertoires in COVID-19. Data came from immunoSEQ multiplex PCR; TCRdb stores just in-frame clones and leaves some out. The table includes under 250,000 clones, 88% detected once. What was sequenced was peripheral blood. The receptor source for this set is a woman aged 60-75 years with acute or convalescent COVID-19.

The rearrangement joins TRBV28 to TRBJ1-4, with D tentatively TRBD1 (5 bases). Looked up from germline, CDR1 is MDHEN and CDR2 is SYDVKM. V shed 0 bases and J shed 8 bases, with 10 bases lying between them. The CDR3 is 14 amino acids. The DNA for the CDR3 is TGTGCCAGCAGTTTATGGCAGGGAAACGAAAAACTGTTTTTT. It is translated as CASSLWQGNEKLFF.

The chain combines TRBV9 with TRBJ1-3; no definite D call. The germline gives CDR1 SGDLS, CDR2 YYNGEE. The CDR3 contains 16 residues. The V gene lost 0 bases and the J gene lost 0 bases, with 10 bases spanning the gap. The CDR3 DNA reads as TGTGCCAGCAGCGTAGTTCCAGATACCTCTGGAAACACCATATATTTT. It specifies CASSVVPDTSGNTIYF.

The J gene is TRBJ1-1, the V gene TRBV29-1; TRBD1 might be the D (6 bases). Trimming took 0 bases from V and 5 from J, leaving 13 bases between them. Germline V lookup: CDR1 SQVTM, CDR2 ANQGSEA. This CDR3 has 14 residues. CDR3 nucleotide sequence: TGCAGCGTTGAAGATCGTGGGGGCAGGACTGAAGCTTTCTTT. This gives the protein CSVEDRGGRTEAFF.

The rearrangement links TRBV6-5 to TRBJ1-5; D is perhaps TRBD1 (5 bases). Trimming took off 6 bases at V and 7 bases at J, with 19 bases between the two ends. The CDR3 is 15 amino acids. Germline V gene lookup returns CDR1 MNHEY and CDR2 SVGAGI. For the CDR3, the DNA is TGTGCCAGCAGGGCCTGGGAGGGGCGCGGGCAGCCCCAGCATTTT. Translated: CASRAWEGRGQPQHF.

V and J are TRBV19 and TRBJ2-2, with 10 bases identical to TRBD2. The V gene's germline CDR1 is LNHDA and CDR2 SQIVND (reference sequence). The CDR3 length is 17 residues. With V trimmed by 4 bases and J by 3 bases, 8 bases remained unmatched. The CDR3 coding sequence is TGTGCCAGTAGTACCCGTCATACTAGCGGGGACACCGGGGAGCTGTTTTTT. Its protein is CASSTRHTSGDTGELFF.

This chain joins TRBV5-4 and TRBJ1-1; D is possibly TRBD1 (6 bases). Trimming cost V 4 bases and J 4 bases, with 17 bases left between them. This CDR3 is built from 15 residues. CDR1 and CDR2 from the germline V gene are SGHNT and YYREEE (reference sequence). The CDR3 loop reads CASSPGQTKGTEAFF. For the CDR3, the DNA is TGTGCCAGCAGCCCCGGACAGACAAAGGGCACTGAAGCTTTCTTT.

The chain carries TRBV6-6 and TRBJ2-1, with 9 bases aligning to TRBD1. Trimming at V came to 5 bases and at J to 8 bases, leaving 13 bases not matched to a gene. Germline values: CDR1 MNHNY, CDR2 SVGAGI (reference sequence). The CDR3 has 16 residues. The DNA for the CDR3 is TGTGCCAGCAGTCGAACCGGGACAGGGCTCGGCTATGAGCAGTTCTTC. Its translation is CASSRTGTGLGYEQFF.

CDR3 protein: CASRGTGLPYEQYF. The CDR3 DNA sequence: TGTGCCAGTAGGGGGACAGGGCTTCCTTACGAGCAGTACTTC. The V gene is TRBV19, the J gene TRBJ2-7, with 9 bases matching TRBD1. With 6 bases clipped from V and 4 bases from J, the junction kept 7 bases outside the gene matches. This CDR3 region has 14 residues. The V gene's germline CDR1 is LNHDA and CDR2 SQIVND (reference sequence).

V and J are TRBV18 and TRBJ2-2; D unresolved. Trimming cost V 3 bases and J 2 bases, with 10 bases left between them. The CDR3 is 15 residues long. Germline lookup yields CDR1 KGHSH and CDR2 LQKENI. The CDR3 DNA is TGTGCCAGCTCACCCCCAACAGTAAACACCGGGGAGCTGTTTTTT. It translates to CASSPPTVNTGELFF.

The chain has TRBV9 and TRBJ1-1, with 8 bases aligning to TRBD1. V lost 0 bases, J lost 11 bases, and 9 bases stayed unmatched. Germline V CDR1 and CDR2: SGDLS, YYNGEE. CDR3 length: 14 amino acids. In DNA, the CDR3 is TGTGCCAGCAGCGTAGGGGCAGGGGGCAATTGGGCTTTCTTT. The encoded protein is CASSVGAGGNWAFF.

The CDR3 is CASRATGRNTIYF. The CDR3 nucleotides are TGCGCCAGCAGGGCGACAGGGCGAAACACCATATATTTT. The chain combines TRBV5-1 with TRBJ1-3, with 7 bases matching TRBD1. Germline CDR1 and CDR2: SGHRS and YFSETQ. The V and J ends lost 5 bases and 5 bases, in that order; junction bases with no gene match: 4. The CDR3 loop spans 13 amino acids.

The rearrangement uses TRBV28 and TRBJ1-3; the match to TRBD1 covers 7 bases. The germline CDR1 and CDR2 sequences are MDHEN and SYDVKM. CDR3 size: 15 residues. V dropped 5 bases and J dropped 3; count of bases not matched to a gene: 7. DNA of the CDR3: TGTGCCAGCAGTGAGACAGGGTCATTTGGAAACACCATATATTTT. Translated: CASSETGSFGNTIYF.

The chain uses TRBV7-3 and TRBJ1-2; D not resolved. Germline V gene lookup returns CDR1 SGHTA and CDR2 FQGTGA. Trimming removed 0 bases from V and 4 bases from J, with 9 bases in between. The CDR3 runs 14 residues. CDR3 coding DNA: TGTGCCAGCAGCTTAACCGGGAGTAGCTATGGCTACACCTTC. It translates to CASSLTGSSYGYTF.

The CDR3 nucleotides read TGTGCCAGTAGTCCCTCGAGCGGAGCGGGAGGGCCTAGTAAGTTCTTC. Translated: CASSPSSGAGGPSKFF. The V gene is TRBV19, the J gene TRBJ2-1; 10 nucleotides agree with TRBD2. The CDR3 spans 16 residues. After removal of 5 bases from V and 14 bases from J, the junction contained 18 bases not matched to a gene. The germline V gene encodes CDR1 LNHDA and CDR2 SQIVND (reference sequence).

The gene calls are TRBV19 and TRBJ1-1, with TRBD1 as a possible D gene (6 bases). Germline assignment: CDR1 LNHDA and CDR2 SQIVND (reference sequence). The length of the CDR3 is 13 residues. Trimming took 10 bases from V and 1 from J, leaving 13 bases between them. CDR3 DNA sequence: TGTGCCACCGGGGGGACACCGAACACTGAAGCTTTCTTT. It is translated as CATGGTPNTEAFF. Variable domain in full (rest from reference TRBV19 and TRBJ1-1): DGGITQSPKYLFRKEGQNVTLSCEQNLNHDAMYWYRQDPGQGLRLIYYSQIVNDFQKGDIAEGYSVSREKKESFPLTVTSAQKNPTAFYLCATGGTPNTEAFFGQGTRLTVV.

The chain couples TRBV6-6 to TRBJ1-2, with no clear D. Germline V gene lookup returns CDR1 MNHNY and CDR2 SVGAGI (reference sequence). This CDR3 has 16 amino acids. Trimming took off 0 bases at V and 1 base at J, with 12 bases between the two ends. CDR3 in amino acids: CASSYSSLVSNYGYTF. CDR3 sequence (DNA): TGTGCCAGCAGTTACTCGTCTCTGGTCAGTAACTATGGCTACACCTTC.

This chain uses TRBV2 with TRBJ1-1, with D perhaps matching TRBD1 (6 bases). The V and J ends lost 5 bases and 1 base respectively, with 14 bases between them. The germline CDR1 and CDR2 sequences are SNHLY and FYNNEI. The CDR3 consists of 15 residues. Here the CDR3 DNA reads TGTGCCAGCAGTACCCGGGGGGGGGCGAACACTGAAGCTTTCTTT. Translating it yields CASSTRGGANTEAFF.

V and J are TRBV29-1 and TRBJ2-5; TRBD2 aligns across 10 bases. Germline CDR1 reads SQVTM; CDR2 reads ANQGSEA. This CDR3 has 15 residues. V trimming: 3 bases; J trimming: 4 bases; junction bases outside the gene matches: 8. The CDR3 DNA follows: TGCAGCGTTGAGAAGCGGGGGGGCACGGGAGAGACCCAGTACTTC. This translates into CSVEKRGGTGETQYF. Complete variable domain (other parts from reference TRBV29-1 and TRBJ2-5): SAVISQKPSRDICQRGTSLTIQCQVDSQVTMMFWYRQQPGQSLTLIATANQGSEATYESGFVIDKFPISRPNLTFSTLTVSNMSPEDSSIYLCSVEKRGGTGETQYFGPGTRLLVL.

The chain's CDR3 is CASSPRRDSRYNEQFF. In DNA, the CDR3 is TGTGCCAGCTCACCACGCCGGGACTCCCGCTACAATGAGCAGTTCTTC. This sequence joins TRBV18 and TRBJ2-1, with a possible D match to TRBD2 (6 bases). The V and J ends lost 1 base and 3 bases respectively, with 13 bases between them. Germline-derived CDR1 and CDR2 are KGHSH and LQKENI. The CDR3 covers 16 residues.

The rearrangement links TRBV6-5 to TRBJ1-6, with TRBD1 matching 7 bases. The ends lost 6 bases at V and 5 bases at J; junction bases unmatched: 4. Germline V gene data show CDR1 as MNHEY and CDR2 as SVGAGI. This CDR3 is built from 14 residues. The CDR3 loop reads CASRGQTNNSPLHF. The CDR3 DNA is TGTGCCAGCAGGGGACAGACTAATAATTCACCCCTCCACTTT.

The chain links TRBV4-3 to TRBJ1-4; weak D call: TRBD1 (6 bases). This CDR3 has 15 residues. With 4 bases removed from V and 5 bases from J, the gap between germline ends came to 14 bases. Per the germline V gene, CDR1 is LGHNA and CDR2 is YSLEER. CDR3 sequence: CASSPLDRGNEKLFF. CDR3 DNA sequence: TGCGCCAGCAGCCCTCTGGACAGAGGAAATGAAAAACTGTTTTTT.

V is TRBV7-8 and J is TRBJ1-1; 7 nucleotides match TRBD1. Trimming cost V 5 bases and J 6 bases; bases outside gene matches: 3. The germline gives CDR1 SGHVS, CDR2 FQNEAQ. This CDR3 contains 12 residues. The CDR3 DNA is TGTGCCAGCAGCCTCGACAGGGCTGAAGCTTTCTTT. It translates to CASSLDRAEAFF. The full variable domain, rest sourced from reference TRBV7-8 and TRBJ1-1, is GAGVSQSPRYKVAKRGQDVALRCDPISGHVSLFWYQQALGQGPEFLTYFQNEAQLDKSGLPSDRFFAERPEGSVSTLKIQRTQQEDSAVYLCASSLDRAEAFFGQGTRLTVV.

The chain couples TRBV5-1 to TRBJ2-1; 8 nucleotides line up with TRBD2. Germline V gene data show CDR1 as SGHRS and CDR2 as YFSETQ. The CDR3 is made up of 16 amino acids. V shed 3 bases, J shed 6 bases, and the junction held 11 bases outside the gene matches. CDR3 nucleotide sequence: TGCGCCAGCAGCTCGGTTAAGCGGGAGTTGCTCAATGAGCAGTTCTTC. This codes for CASSSVKRELLNEQFF.

The J gene is TRBJ2-7, the V gene TRBV3-1 (or the pseudogene TRBV3-2); D unclear. Germline V gene data show CDR1 as LGHDT and CDR2 as YNNKEL (reference sequence). V lost 1 base to trimming and J lost 7 bases, with 5 bases between them. The CDR3 has 11 residues. The DNA for the CDR3 is TGTGCCAGCAGCCAAGCTAGTGAGCAGTACTTC. Its protein is CASSQASEQYF.

This clone was counted at least ten times. This same CDR3 is encoded by further DNA sequences in the sample. V gene TRBV5-4 combines with J gene TRBJ1-3; the D is unclear. Trimming took 0 bases from V and 3 from J, leaving 4 bases between them. The CDR3 length is 13 residues. Germline V gives CDR1 SGHNT, CDR2 YYREEE (reference sequence). This chain's CDR3 is CASSLAGGNTIYF. CDR3 coding DNA: TGTGCCAGCAGCTTGGCCGGTGGAAACACCATATATTTT.

The count of this clone is one. This sequence joins TRBV5-1 and TRBJ2-5; D gene ambiguous. This CDR3 region has 14 residues. The V end was cut by 6 bases, the J end by 1 base, with 13 bases between. Germline V gene data show CDR1 as SGHRS and CDR2 as YFSETQ. The CDR3: CASKIGLAQETQYF. The CDR3 bases are TGCGCCAGCAAAATAGGCTTAGCCCAAGAGACCCAGTACTTC.